The 6 T cell receptor beta chains below come from one sample, sequenced in a study of T cell repertoires in cytomegalovirus infection (dated 2019 in TCRdb). These receptors lack a known antigen. Data came from an Illumina HiSeq 1500. The public reads were reprocessed in TCRdb via fastp at Q25 and MiXCR, keeping in-frame beta chains. Every entry covers one CDR3 protein and lists the most common genes and DNA from its rows. The sample table holds hundreds of thousands of distinct CDR3 sequences, of which roughly 33% were seen once. The ten largest clones add up to 9.5% to 15% of the sample. This specimen's treatment or condition label, per the study, means: in vitro stimulation with specific CMV peptide epitopes to enrich CMV-specific T cells. Sequenced material: cultured CD8+ T cells from PBMCs, taken from culture after CMV antigen stimulation. Receptors were obtained from a human donor in good health (CMV status not recorded). Some clones in this sample may be carry-over from other donors' samples.

This clonotype came up a few times. This chain joins TRBV11-2 and TRBJ1-5; 7 bases match TRBD1. The V gene end was trimmed by 3 bases and the J gene end by 2 bases; junction bases not matched to a gene: 4. CDR1 is SGHAT and CDR2 is FQNNGV in the germline V gene. This CDR3 region has 15 residues. CDR3 region: CASSLGQRGNQPQHF. CDR3 DNA sequence: TGTGCCAGCAGCTTGGGACAGAGGGGCAATCAGCCCCAGCATTTT.

CDR3 region: CSALLGHGFSYEQYF. The CDR3 nucleotides read TGCAGTGCTCTACTAGGACATGGCTTTTCCTACGAGCAGTACTTC. The chain uses TRBV20-1 and TRBJ2-7, with D possibly called TRBD1 or TRBD2 (5 bases each). Germline CDR1 is DFQATT and CDR2 is SNEGSKA (reference sequence). This CDR3 spans 15 amino acids. V lost 5 bases to trimming and J lost 1 base, with 18 bases between them.

This clonotype was counted between two and nine times. The chain uses TRBV29-1 and TRBJ2-3, with D unresolved. Trimming left V 1 base short and J 4 bases short, with 21 bases between. The V gene's germline CDR1 is SQVTM and CDR2 ANQGSEA. The CDR3 contains 17 residues. Here the CDR3 DNA reads TGCAGCGTTGAAGTGTTGGACGGGTCCCGACCACCAGATACGCAGTATTTT. Translated, it gives CSVEVLDGSRPPDTQYF.

This CDR3 is CASSEGWYGYTF. CDR3 bases: TGTGCCAGCAGTGAAGGGTGGTATGGCTACACCTTC. The V call is TRBV6-1, the J call TRBJ1-2; no firm D call. Germline CDR1 MNHNS, CDR2 SASEGT. Trimming left V 1 base short and J 5 bases short, with 5 bases between. This CDR3 comprises 12 residues.

The V call is TRBV14, the J call TRBJ2-1; maybe TRBD2 (7 bases). The V end was cut by 4 bases, the J end by 5 bases, with 15 bases between. CDR1 and CDR2 from the germline V gene are SGHDN and FVKESK. This CDR3 is built from 15 residues. CDR3 protein: CASSPRGAIHNEQFF. The CDR3 DNA follows: TGTGCCAGCAGCCCTCGGGGGGCTATTCACAATGAGCAGTTCTTC.

The chain joins TRBV12-3 or TRBV12-4 to TRBJ2-7, with D possibly being TRBD2 (6 bases). The CDR3 consists of 15 residues. V dropped 6 bases and J dropped 2 bases, with 17 bases sitting between them. CDR3 sequence: CASSGGGGYPYEQYF. As DNA, the CDR3 is TGTGCCAGCAGCGGCGGTGGGGGGTATCCCTACGAGCAGTACTTC.